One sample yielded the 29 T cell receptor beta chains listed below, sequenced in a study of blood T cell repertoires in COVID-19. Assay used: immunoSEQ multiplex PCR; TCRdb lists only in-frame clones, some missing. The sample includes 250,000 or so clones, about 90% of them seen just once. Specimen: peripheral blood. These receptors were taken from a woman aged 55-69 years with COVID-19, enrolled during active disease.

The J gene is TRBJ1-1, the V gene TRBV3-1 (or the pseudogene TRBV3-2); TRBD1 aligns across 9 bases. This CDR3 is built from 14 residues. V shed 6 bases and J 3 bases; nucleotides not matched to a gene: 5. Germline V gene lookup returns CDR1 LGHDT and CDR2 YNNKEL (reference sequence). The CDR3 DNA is TGTGCCAGCAGTCCCTGGGACAGGGACACTGAAGCTTTCTTT. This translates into CASSPWDRDTEAFF.

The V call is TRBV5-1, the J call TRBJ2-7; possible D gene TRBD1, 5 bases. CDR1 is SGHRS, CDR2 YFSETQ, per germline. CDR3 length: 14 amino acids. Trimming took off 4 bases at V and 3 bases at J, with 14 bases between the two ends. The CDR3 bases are TGCGCCAGCAGCCTCGCTAACAGGAACTACGAGCAGTACTTC. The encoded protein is CASSLANRNYEQYF.

The CDR3 reads CASSPSGGHGYTF. CDR3 DNA sequence: TGTGCCAGCAGCCCCTCGGGGGGTCATGGCTACACCTTC. The chain is built from TRBV3-1 (or the pseudogene TRBV3-2) and TRBJ1-2; D is possibly TRBD1 (5 bases). The CDR3 is 13 residues long. Trimming removed 4 bases at V and 6 bases at J, with 12 bases between. CDR1 LGHDT and CDR2 YNNKEL come from the germline V gene (reference sequence).

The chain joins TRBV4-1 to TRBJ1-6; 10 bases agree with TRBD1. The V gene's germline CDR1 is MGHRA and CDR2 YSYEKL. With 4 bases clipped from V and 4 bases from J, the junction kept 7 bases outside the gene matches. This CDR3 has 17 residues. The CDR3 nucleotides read TGCGCCAGCAGCCGCGATCGGGACAGGGGTTATAATTCACCCCTCCACTTT. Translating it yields CASSRDRDRGYNSPLHF.

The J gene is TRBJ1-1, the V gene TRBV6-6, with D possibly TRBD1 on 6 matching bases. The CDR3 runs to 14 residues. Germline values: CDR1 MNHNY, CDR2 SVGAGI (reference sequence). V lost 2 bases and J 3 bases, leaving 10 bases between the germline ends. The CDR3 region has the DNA TGTGCCAGCAGTTACACAGGGACGGACACTGAAGCTTTCTTT. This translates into CASSYTGTDTEAFF.

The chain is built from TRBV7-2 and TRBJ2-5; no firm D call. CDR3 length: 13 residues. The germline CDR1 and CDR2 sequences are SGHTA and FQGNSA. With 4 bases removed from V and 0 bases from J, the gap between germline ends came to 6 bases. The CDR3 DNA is TGTGCCAGCAGCTCCGAGGACCAAGAGACCCAGTACTTC. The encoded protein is CASSSEDQETQYF.

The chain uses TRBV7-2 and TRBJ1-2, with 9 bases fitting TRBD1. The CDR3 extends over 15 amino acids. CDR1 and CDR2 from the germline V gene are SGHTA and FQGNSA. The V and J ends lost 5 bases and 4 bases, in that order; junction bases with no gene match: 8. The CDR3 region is CASSPRTGATYGYTF. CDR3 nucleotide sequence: TGTGCCAGCAGCCCTAGGACAGGGGCGACCTATGGCTACACCTTC.

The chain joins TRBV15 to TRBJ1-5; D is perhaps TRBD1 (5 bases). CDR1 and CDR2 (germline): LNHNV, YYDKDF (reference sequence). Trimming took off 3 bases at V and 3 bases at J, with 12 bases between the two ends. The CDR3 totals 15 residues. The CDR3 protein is CATSRVPGLNQPQHF. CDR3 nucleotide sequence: TGTGCCACCAGCAGGGTCCCAGGGCTCAATCAGCCCCAGCATTTT.

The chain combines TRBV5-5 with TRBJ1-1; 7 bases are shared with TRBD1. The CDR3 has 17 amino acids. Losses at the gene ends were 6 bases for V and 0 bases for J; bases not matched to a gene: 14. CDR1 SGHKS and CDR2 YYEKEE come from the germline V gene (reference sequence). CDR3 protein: CASNQKKGAVMNTEAFF. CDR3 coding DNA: TGTGCCAGCAACCAGAAGAAGGGGGCAGTTATGAACACTGAAGCTTTCTTT.

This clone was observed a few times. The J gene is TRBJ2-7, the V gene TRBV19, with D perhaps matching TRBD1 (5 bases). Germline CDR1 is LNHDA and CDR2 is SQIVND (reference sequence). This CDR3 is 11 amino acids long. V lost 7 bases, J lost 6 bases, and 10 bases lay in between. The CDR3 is CASTHQGEQYF. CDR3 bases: TGTGCCAGTACCCACCAGGGCGAGCAGTACTTC.

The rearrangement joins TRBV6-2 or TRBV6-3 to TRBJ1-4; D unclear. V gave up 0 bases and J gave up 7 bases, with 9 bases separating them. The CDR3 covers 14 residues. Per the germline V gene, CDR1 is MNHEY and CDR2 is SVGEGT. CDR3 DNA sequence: TGTGCCAGCAGTTACTCGGCCGGAGTTGAAAAACTGTTTTTT. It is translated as CASSYSAGVEKLFF.

The chain's CDR3 is CASSSTGGYTEAFF. The CDR3 DNA sequence: TGTGCCAGCAGTTCCACAGGGGGGTACACTGAAGCTTTCTTT. The chain employs TRBV27 and TRBJ1-1; TRBD1 matches at 8 bases. The V gene's germline CDR1 is MNHEY and CDR2 SMNVEV (reference sequence). Losses at the gene ends were 4 bases for V and 3 bases for J; bases not matched to a gene: 4. The CDR3 spans 14 residues.

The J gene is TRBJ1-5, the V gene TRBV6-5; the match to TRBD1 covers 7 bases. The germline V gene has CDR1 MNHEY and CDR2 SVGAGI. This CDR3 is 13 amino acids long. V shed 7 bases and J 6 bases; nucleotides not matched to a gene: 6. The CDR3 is CASKRGGGQPQHF. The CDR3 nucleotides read TGTGCCAGCAAAAGAGGGGGCGGTCAGCCCCAGCATTTT.

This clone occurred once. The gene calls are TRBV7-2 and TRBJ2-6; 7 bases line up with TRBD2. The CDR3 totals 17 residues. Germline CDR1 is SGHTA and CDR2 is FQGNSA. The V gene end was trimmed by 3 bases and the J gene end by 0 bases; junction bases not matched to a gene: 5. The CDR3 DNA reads TGTGCCAGCAGCTTCGGCGGGGGTCGCTCTGGGGCCAACGTCCTGACTTTC. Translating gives CASSFGGGRSGANVLTF.

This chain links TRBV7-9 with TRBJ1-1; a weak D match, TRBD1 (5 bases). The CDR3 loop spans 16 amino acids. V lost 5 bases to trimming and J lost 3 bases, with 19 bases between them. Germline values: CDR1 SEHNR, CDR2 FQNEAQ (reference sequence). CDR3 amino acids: CASSAGGRGVDTEAFF. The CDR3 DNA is TGTGCCAGCAGCGCGGGGGGGAGAGGAGTGGACACTGAAGCTTTCTTT.

The CDR3 bases are TGTGCCAGCAGTTTGGGTGGAGTAGGAGGCTACACCTTC. Protein product: CASSLGGVGGYTF. The J gene is TRBJ1-2, the V gene TRBV12-3 or TRBV12-4; no firm D call. The CDR3 extends over 13 amino acids. Deletions cut 3 bases from V and 8 bases from J, with 13 bases between.

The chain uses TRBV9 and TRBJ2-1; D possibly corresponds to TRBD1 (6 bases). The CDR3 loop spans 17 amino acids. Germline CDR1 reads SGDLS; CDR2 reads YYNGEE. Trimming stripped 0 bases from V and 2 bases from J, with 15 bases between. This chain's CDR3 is CASSVGGRDMPYNEQFF. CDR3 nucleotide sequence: TGTGCCAGCAGCGTAGGGGGCAGGGACATGCCCTACAATGAGCAGTTCTTC.

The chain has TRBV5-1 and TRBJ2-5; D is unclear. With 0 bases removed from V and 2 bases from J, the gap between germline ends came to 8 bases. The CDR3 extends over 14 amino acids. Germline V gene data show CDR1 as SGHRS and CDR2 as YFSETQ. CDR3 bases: TGCGCCAGCAGCTTGGAGAGGCAGCAAGAGACCCAGTACTTC. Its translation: CASSLERQQETQYF. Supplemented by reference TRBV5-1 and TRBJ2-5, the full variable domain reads KAGVTQTPRYLIKTRGQQVTLSCSPISGHRSVSWYQQTPGQGLQFLFEYFSETQRNKGNFPGRFSGRQFSNSRSEMNVSTLELGDSALYLCASSLERQQETQYFGPGTRLLVL.

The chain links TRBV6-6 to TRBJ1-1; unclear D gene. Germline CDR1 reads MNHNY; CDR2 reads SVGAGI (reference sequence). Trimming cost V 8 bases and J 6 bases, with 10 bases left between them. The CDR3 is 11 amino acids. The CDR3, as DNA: TGTGCCAGCTCAGGTGGGTCTGAAGCTTTCTTT. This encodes CASSGGSEAFF.

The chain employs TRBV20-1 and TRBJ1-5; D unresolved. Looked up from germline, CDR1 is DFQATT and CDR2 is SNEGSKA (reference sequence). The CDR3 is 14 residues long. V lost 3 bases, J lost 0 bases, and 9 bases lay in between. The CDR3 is CSASIPRSNQPQHF. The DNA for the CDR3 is TGCAGTGCTAGTATTCCCCGTAGCAATCAGCCCCAGCATTTT.

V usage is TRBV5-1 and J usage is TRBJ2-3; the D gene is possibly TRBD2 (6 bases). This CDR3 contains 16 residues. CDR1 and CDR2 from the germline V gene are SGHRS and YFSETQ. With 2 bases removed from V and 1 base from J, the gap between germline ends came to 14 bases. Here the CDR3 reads CASSFSPGGGTDTQYF. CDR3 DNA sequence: TGCGCCAGCAGCTTCTCCCCAGGCGGGGGCACAGATACGCAGTATTTT.

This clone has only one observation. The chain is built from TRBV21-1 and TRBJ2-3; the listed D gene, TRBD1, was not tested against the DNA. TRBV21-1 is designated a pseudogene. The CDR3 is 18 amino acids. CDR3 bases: TGTGCCAGCAGCAAAGTACTAGGACAGGCCTCTGGGACAGATACGCAGTATTTT. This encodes CASSKVLGQASGTDTQYF.

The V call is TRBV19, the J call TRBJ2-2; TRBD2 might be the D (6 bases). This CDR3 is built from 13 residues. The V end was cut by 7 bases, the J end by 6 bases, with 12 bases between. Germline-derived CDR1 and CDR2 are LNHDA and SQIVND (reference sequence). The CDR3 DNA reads TGTGCCAGTATTGGGGGGTATCCCGGGGAGCTGTTTTTT. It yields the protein CASIGGYPGELFF.

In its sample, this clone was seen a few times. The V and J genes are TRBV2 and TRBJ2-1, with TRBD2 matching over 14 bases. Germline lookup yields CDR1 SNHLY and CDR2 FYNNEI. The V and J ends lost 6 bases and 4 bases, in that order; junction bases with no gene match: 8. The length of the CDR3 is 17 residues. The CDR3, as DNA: TGTGCCAGCAGGGGTACCGGGACTAGCGGGGGTTACAATGAGCAGTTCTTC. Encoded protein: CASRGTGTSGGYNEQFF.

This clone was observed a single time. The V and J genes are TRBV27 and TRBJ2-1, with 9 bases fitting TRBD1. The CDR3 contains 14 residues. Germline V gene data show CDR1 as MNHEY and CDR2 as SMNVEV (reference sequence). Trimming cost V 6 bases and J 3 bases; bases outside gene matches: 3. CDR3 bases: TGTGCCAGCAGACAGGGGGCCAACTACAATGAGCAGTTCTTC. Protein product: CASRQGANYNEQFF.

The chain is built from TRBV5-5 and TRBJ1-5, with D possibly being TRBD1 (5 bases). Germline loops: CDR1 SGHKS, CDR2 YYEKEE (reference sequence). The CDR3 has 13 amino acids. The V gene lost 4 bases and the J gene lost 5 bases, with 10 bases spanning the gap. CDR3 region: CASSPQGDQPQHF. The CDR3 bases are TGTGCCAGCAGCCCGCAGGGTGATCAGCCCCAGCATTTT. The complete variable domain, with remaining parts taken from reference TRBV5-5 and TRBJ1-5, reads DAGVTQSPTHLIKTRGQQVTLRCSPISGHKSVSWYQQVLGQGPQFIFQYYEKEERGRGNFPDRFSARQFPNYSSELNVNALLLGDSALYLCASSPQGDQPQHFGDGTRLSIL.

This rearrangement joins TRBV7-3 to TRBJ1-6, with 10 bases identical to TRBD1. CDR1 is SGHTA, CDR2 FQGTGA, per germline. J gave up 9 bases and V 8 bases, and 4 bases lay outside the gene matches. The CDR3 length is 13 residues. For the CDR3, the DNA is TGTGCCAGCGCCCGGGACAGGGGTTCACCCCTCCACTTT. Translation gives CASARDRGSPLHF.

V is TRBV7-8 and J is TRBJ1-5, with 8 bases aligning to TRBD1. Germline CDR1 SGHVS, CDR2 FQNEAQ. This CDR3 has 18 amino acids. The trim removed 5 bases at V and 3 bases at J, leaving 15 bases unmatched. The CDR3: CASSPRRLNRGYNQPQHF. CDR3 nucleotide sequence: TGTGCCAGCAGCCCACGCAGGCTGAACAGGGGGTACAATCAGCCCCAGCATTTT.

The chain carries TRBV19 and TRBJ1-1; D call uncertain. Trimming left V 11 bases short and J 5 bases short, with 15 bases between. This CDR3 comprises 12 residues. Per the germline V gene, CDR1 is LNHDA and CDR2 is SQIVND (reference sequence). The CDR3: CACGLRETEAFF. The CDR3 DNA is TGTGCCTGCGGGCTCCGAGAGACTGAAGCTTTCTTT.